This entry features one T cell receptor beta chain sequence. Its antigen is unknown. The entry originates in a study of graft-versus-host responses after intestinal transplantation. Study-level information: Transplant recipients had multivisceral, liver-intestinal, or isolated intestinal grafts. Induction using anti-thymocyte globulin, followed by tacrolimus and steroids for two to three years, was given to all recipients. Whole-study results and caveats: Among circulating GvH clones, peak levels were associated with early post-transplant declines in HvG clones.

Libraries were prepared by immunoSEQ multiplex PCR; TCRdb keeps only in-frame clonotypes and omits some of them. This table holds approximately 58,000 clones, approximately 90% found once. J lost 2 bases, V lost 3 bases, and 11 bases had no gene match. Germline CDR1 and CDR2: SGHNT and YYREEE (reference sequence). The CDR3 consists of 18 residues. This sequence was found in a human patient who received an intestinal transplant, so some T cells may come from the graft donor. The specimen comprised PBMCs, sampled 26 days after transplant. The gene calls are TRBV5-4 and TRBJ2-3; 11 nucleotides align to TRBD1. The CDR3 DNA reads TGTGCCAGCAGCTCCCGGGACAGGGGGTTTGAGGACACAGATACGCAGTATTTT. Translated: CASSSRDRGFEDTDTQYF.